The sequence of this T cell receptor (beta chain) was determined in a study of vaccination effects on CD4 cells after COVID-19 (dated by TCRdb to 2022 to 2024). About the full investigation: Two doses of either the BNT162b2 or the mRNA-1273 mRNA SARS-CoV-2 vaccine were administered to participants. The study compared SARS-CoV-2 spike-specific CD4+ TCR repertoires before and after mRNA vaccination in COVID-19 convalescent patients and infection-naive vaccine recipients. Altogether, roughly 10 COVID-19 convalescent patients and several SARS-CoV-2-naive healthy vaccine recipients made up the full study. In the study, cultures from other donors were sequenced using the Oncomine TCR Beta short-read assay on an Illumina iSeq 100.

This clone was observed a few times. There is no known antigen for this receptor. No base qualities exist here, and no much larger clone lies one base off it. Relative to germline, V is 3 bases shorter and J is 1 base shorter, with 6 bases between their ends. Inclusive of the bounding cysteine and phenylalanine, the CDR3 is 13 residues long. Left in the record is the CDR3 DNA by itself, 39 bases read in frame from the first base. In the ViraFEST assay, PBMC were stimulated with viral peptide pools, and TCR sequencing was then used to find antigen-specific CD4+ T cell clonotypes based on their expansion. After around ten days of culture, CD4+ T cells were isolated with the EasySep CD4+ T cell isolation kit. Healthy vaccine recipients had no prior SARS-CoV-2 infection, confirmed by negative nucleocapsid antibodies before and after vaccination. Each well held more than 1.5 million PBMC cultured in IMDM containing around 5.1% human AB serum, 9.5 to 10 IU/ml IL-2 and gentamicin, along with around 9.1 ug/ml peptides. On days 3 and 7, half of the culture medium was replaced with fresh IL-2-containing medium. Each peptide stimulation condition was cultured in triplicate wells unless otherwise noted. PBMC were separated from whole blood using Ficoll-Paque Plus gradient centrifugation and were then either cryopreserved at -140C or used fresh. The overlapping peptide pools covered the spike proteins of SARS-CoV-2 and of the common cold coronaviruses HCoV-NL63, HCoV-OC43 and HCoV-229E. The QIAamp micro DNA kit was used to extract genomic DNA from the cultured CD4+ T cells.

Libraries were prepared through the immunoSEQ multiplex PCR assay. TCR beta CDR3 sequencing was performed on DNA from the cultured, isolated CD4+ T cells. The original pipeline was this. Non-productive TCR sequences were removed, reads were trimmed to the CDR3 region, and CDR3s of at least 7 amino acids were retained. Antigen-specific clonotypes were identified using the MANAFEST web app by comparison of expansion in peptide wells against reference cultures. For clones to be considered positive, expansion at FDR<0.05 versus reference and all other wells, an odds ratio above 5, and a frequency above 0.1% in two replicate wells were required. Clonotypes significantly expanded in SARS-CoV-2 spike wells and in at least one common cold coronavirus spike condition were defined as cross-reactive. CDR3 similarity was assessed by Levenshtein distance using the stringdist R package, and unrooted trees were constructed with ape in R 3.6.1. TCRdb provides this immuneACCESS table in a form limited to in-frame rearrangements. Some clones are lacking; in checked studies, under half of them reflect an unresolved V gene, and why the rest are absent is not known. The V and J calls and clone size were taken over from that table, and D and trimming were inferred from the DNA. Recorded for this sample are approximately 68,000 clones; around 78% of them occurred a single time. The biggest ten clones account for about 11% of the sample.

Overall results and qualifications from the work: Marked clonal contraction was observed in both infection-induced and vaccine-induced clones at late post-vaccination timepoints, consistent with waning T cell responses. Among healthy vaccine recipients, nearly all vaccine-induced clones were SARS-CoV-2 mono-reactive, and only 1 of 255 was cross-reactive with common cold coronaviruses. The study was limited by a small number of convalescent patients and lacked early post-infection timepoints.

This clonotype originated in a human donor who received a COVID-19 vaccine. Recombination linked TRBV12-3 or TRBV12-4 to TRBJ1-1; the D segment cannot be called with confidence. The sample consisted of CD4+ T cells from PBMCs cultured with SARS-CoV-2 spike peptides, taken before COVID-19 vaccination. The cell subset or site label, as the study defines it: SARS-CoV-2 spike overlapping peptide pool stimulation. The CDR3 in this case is CASSFHWNTEAFF. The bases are TGTGCCAGCAGTTTCCATTGGAACACTGAAGCTTTCTTT.